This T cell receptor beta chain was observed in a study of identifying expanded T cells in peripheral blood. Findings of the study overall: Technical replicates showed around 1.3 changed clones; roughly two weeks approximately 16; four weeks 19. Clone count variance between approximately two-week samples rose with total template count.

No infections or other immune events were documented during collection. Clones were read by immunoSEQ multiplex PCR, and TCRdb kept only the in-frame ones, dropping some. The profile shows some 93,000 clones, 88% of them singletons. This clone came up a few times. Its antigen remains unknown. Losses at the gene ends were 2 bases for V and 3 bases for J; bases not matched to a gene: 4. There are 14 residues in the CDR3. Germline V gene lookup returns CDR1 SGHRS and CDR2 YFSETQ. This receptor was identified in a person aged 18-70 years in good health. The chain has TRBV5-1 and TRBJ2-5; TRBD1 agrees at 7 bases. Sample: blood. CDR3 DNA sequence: TGCGCCAGCAGCTTAGACAGGGTTGAAGAGACCCAGTACTTC. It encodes CASSLDRVEETQYF.